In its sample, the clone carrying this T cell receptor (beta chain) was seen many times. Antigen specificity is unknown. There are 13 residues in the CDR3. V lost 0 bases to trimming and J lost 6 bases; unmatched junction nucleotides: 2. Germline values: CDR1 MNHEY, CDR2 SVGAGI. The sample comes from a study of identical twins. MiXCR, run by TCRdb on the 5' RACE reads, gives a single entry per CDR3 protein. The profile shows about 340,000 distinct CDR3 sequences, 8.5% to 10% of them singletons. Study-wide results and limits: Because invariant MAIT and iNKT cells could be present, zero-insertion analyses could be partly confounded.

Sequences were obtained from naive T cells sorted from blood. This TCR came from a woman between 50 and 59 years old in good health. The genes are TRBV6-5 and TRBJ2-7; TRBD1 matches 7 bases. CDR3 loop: CASSYSTGLEQYV. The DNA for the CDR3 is TGTGCCAGCAGTTACTCGACAGGGCTCGAGCAGTACGTC.